Sequencing of this TCR beta chain was carried out in a study of Ad26.COV2.S vaccination and SARS-CoV-2 variants. Study conclusions and caveats: Substantial post-vaccination breadth of spike-specific CD8+ and CD4+ T cell responses was reported.

About this clone itself: Antigen specificity is unknown.

Germline lookup yields CDR1 SGHVS and CDR2 FQNEAQ. The CDR3 is 16 amino acids. Assay: immunoSEQ multiplex PCR; the TCRdb copy retains only in-frame clones and omits some. The sample comprises 360,000 or so clones, around 89% of which are singletons, and 1.9% rests with the top ten. Treatment in this sample: around 19 received Ad26.COV2.S at low or high dose, single or two shots; 5 received placebo; per-sample allocation not given. The samples date from day 63 after the first vaccine or placebo injection. This sequence was found in a person between 18 and 65 years old who received the Ad26.COV2.S COVID-19 vaccine or a placebo. V gene TRBV7-8 combines with J gene TRBJ1-5, with 9 nucleotides matching TRBD2. The J call is doubtful: the DNA matches TRBJ2-3 better. The sequences come from peripheral blood, collected in a trial of Ad26.COV2.S vaccine versus placebo. CDR3 residues: CASSGREGYSNQPQYF. CDR3 DNA sequence: TGTGCCAGCAGCGGGCGGGAGGGCTATAGCAATCAGCCCCAGTATTTT.